Presented here are 15 T cell receptor beta chains from one specimen sequenced in a study of blood T cells in healthy people across ages. PCR was performed a second time for about 7 to 12 cycles using a sample-barcoded 5' primer and a J-beta primer mix. TCRdb ran MiXCR on the 5' RACE reads and lists one entry per CDR3 protein. The sample contains some 890,000 distinct CDR3 sequences, around 29% of which appear only once. The data also belong to a second study, concerning T cells of mothers and their children.

The sequenced sample consisted of blood. The receptors here all came from a woman in her thirties or forties in good health.

This clonotype was observed many times. This chain links TRBV7-9 with TRBJ2-1, with D unclear. Trimming removed 2 bases at V and 9 bases at J, with 5 bases between. The CDR3 covers 11 residues. The germline gives CDR1 SEHNR, CDR2 FQNEAQ (reference sequence). The CDR3 sequence: CASSLTREQFF. As DNA, the CDR3 is TGTGCCAGCAGCTTAACGCGTGAGCAGTTCTTC.

The CDR3 loop reads CASSQGQGVQETQYF. Here the CDR3 DNA reads TGCGCCAGCAGCCAGGGACAGGGAGTACAAGAGACCCAGTACTTC. The chain employs TRBV5-1 and TRBJ2-5; 9 positions match TRBD1. Germline values: CDR1 SGHRS, CDR2 YFSETQ. This CDR3 is built from 15 residues. Trimming removed 4 bases from V and 2 bases from J; junction bases left unmatched: 6.

This clonotype was observed at least ten times. This chain connects TRBV5-6 to TRBJ2-7; perhaps TRBD1 as D (6 bases). The CDR3 runs to 15 residues. V was trimmed by 3 bases and J by 2 bases, leaving 15 bases between them. Germline-derived CDR1 and CDR2 are SGHDT and YYEEEE. This chain's CDR3 is CASSYKTGRTYEQYF. The CDR3 DNA is TGTGCCAGCAGCTACAAGACAGGAAGGACCTACGAGCAGTACTTC.

CDR3 residues: CSATAGPLGYEQYF. In nucleotides, the CDR3 is TGCAGTGCTACCGCCGGCCCCCTCGGATACGAGCAGTACTTC. The V gene is TRBV20-1, the J gene TRBJ2-7; no reliable D call. This CDR3 region has 14 residues. CDR1 and CDR2 (germline): DFQATT, SNEGSKA (reference sequence). Trimming removed 4 bases at V and 4 bases at J, with 17 bases between.

This chain connects TRBV25-1 to TRBJ2-2; D unresolved. There are 15 residues in the CDR3. CDR1 is MGHDK, CDR2 SYGVNS, per germline. The ends were cut back, 3 bases at V and 4 bases at J, with 12 bases in the middle. The CDR3 region is CASSDDSLPTGELFF. In nucleotides, the CDR3 is TGTGCCAGCAGTGACGACTCTTTACCCACCGGGGAGCTGTTTTTT.

The gene calls are TRBV28 and TRBJ1-2; D is perhaps TRBD1 (5 bases). The CDR3 covers 15 residues. Germline lookup yields CDR1 MDHEN and CDR2 SYDVKM. V lost 1 base and J lost 2, with 11 bases in between. The CDR3 spells CASSLLGGRNYGYTF. Written as DNA, the CDR3 is TGTGCCAGCAGTTTATTGGGGGGGAGAAACTATGGCTACACCTTC.

This clonotype appeared a few times. The genes are TRBV6-5 and TRBJ2-5; D gene ambiguous. Germline lookup yields CDR1 MNHEY and CDR2 SVGAGI. The V end lost 0 bases, the J end lost 2 bases, and 10 bases lay between the germline ends. The CDR3 runs 15 residues. Here the CDR3 DNA reads TGTGCCAGCAGTTACTCTGATTCAGAACAAGAGACCCAGTACTTC. Amino acid sequence: CASSYSDSEQETQYF.

The chain has TRBV7-9 and TRBJ2-3; D tentatively fits TRBD1 or TRBD2 (5 bases each). There are 15 residues in the CDR3. CDR1 and CDR2 (germline): SEHNR, FQNEAQ (reference sequence). Trimming pared 6 bases from V and 4 bases from J, leaving 17 bases between. The CDR3 is CASSRTGQGSDTQYF. In DNA, the CDR3 is TGTGCCAGCAGTCGAACGGGGCAGGGATCAGATACGCAGTATTTT.

This clonotype was recorded at least ten times. This chain uses TRBV28 with TRBJ2-3; maybe TRBD1 (6 bases). CDR3 size: 17 residues. Trimming left V 6 bases short and J 0 bases short, with 19 bases between. Looked up from germline, CDR1 is MDHEN and CDR2 is SYDVKM. The CDR3 DNA follows: TGTGCCAGCAGCCCCCCAGGGGCGAGGACTAGCACAGATACGCAGTATTTT. Translated: CASSPPGARTSTDTQYF.

The rearrangement links TRBV27 to TRBJ2-6; 7 nucleotides agree with TRBD1. Per the germline V gene, CDR1 is MNHEY and CDR2 is SMNVEV (reference sequence). V trimming: 5 bases; J trimming: 10 bases; junction bases outside the gene matches: 11. CDR3 length equals 15 residues. The CDR3 bases are TGTGCCAGCAGTGCAAGGACAGGAGATCAAAACGTCCTGACTTTC. Translated, it gives CASSARTGDQNVLTF.

This clonotype was seen a handful of times. This rearrangement joins TRBV4-1 to TRBJ1-4, with 8 bases fitting TRBD1. The V gene's germline CDR1 is MGHRA and CDR2 YSYEKL. V shed 1 base and J 3 bases; nucleotides not matched to a gene: 7. This CDR3 comprises 17 residues. The CDR3 DNA reads as TGCGCCAGCAGCCAAGTGGTCGTGGGACAGGCTAATGAAAAACTGTTTTTT. This translates into CASSQVVVGQANEKLFF.

This clonotype was observed at least ten times. The rearrangement uses TRBV9 and TRBJ2-5, with D maybe TRBD2 (6 bases). Trimming cost V 3 bases and J 1 base, with 13 bases left between them. Germline-derived CDR1 and CDR2 are SGDLS and YYNGEE. CDR3 size: 15 residues. CDR3 loop: CASSDLEGFQETQYF. CDR3 DNA sequence: TGTGCCAGCAGCGACTTGGAGGGGTTCCAAGAGACCCAGTACTTC. The entire variable domain, with the rest obtained from reference TRBV9 and TRBJ2-5, is as follows: DSGVTQTPKHLITATGQRVTLRCSPRSGDLSVYWYQQSLDQGLQFLIQYYNGEERAKGNILERFSAQQFPDLHSELNLSSLELGDSALYFCASSDLEGFQETQYFGPGTRLLVL.

The table lists this clonotype with many counts. The chain carries TRBV27 and TRBJ2-1; tentatively, D is TRBD1 (6 bases). This CDR3 is 14 amino acids long. V was pared by 8 bases and J by 0 bases, with 11 bases between. CDR1 is MNHEY and CDR2 is SMNVEV in the germline V gene (reference sequence). DNA of the CDR3: TGTGCCAGCGGAATAGGGGGCTCCTACAATGAGCAGTTCTTC. Amino acid sequence: CASGIGGSYNEQFF.

This clonotype was seen many times. This chain joins TRBV14 and TRBJ2-1, with TRBD2 identical over 12 bases. The ends lost 2 bases at V and 6 bases at J; junction bases unmatched: 5. This CDR3 comprises 16 residues. CDR1 is SGHDN and CDR2 is FVKESK in the germline V gene. Here the CDR3 reads CASSQLGLAGFNEQFF. The CDR3, as DNA: TGTGCCAGCAGCCAACTTGGACTAGCGGGGTTCAATGAGCAGTTCTTC.

This clonotype came up a few times. With a much larger clone just one base away, this may be a read error. The gene calls are TRBV7-2 and TRBJ2-1; no clear D. CDR1 is SGHTA and CDR2 is FQGNSA in the germline V gene. Trimming left V 0 bases short and J 5 bases short, with 5 bases between. The CDR3 contains 13 residues. CDR3 in DNA: TGTGCCAGCAGCTTAGCCGGGCACAATGAGCAGTTCTTC. Its protein product is CASSLAGHNEQFF.